This TCR beta chain comes out of a study of CD8 T cells in ankylosing spondylitis. Trimming left V 0 bases short and J 5 bases short, with 6 bases between. The germline CDR1 and CDR2 sequences are SGHRS and YFSETQ. The CDR3 consists of 13 residues. TCRdb ran MiXCR on the 5' RACE reads and lists one entry per CDR3 protein. The table shows some 220,000 distinct CDR3 sequences, with 8% to 11% occurring only once. The TCR comes from a male donor with ankylosing spondylitis or in good health (not recorded which). The chain joins TRBV5-1 to TRBJ1-5; D remains unclear. Sample: blood, either unsorted or a sorted T cell fraction (not recorded which). The CDR3 DNA reads TGCGCCAGCAGCTTGGCCTCCGATCAGCCCCAGCATTTT. Translating gives CASSLASDQPQHF.